The clone carrying this T cell receptor beta chain was seen only a few times. Its cognate antigen is unknown. CDR1 is SGHVS and CDR2 is FQNEAQ in the germline V gene. V shed 5 bases and J shed 4 bases, with 17 bases lying between them. This CDR3 has 15 residues. These data are taken from a study of T cell repertoires in cytomegalovirus infection. For the study at large: The authors relied on CMV epitopes, both recently identified HLA-C-restricted and well-studied HLA-B-restricted. Signatures in public TCR beta sequences pointed to both CMV infection and matching HLA type. Study-wide results and limits: Dominating the ex vivo response were TCR beta clonotypes that were CMV-specific and HLA-C-restricted. Cumulated frequencies of public TCR beta families served to identify carriers of CMV plus the relevant HLA.

TCRdb redid the calling of the reads with MiXCR, one entry per CDR3 protein. Found here are approximately 590,000 distinct CDR3 sequences, about 39% of them singletons; the top ten hold about 48%. The sequence came from a human donor in good health (CMV status not recorded). Some clones in this sample may be carry-over from other donors' samples. The sample here was cultured PBMCs, taken from culture after CMV antigen stimulation. The gene calls are TRBV7-8 and TRBJ1-1, with TRBD1 as a possible D gene (6 bases). The CDR3 region is CASSPPTQGGTEAFF. CDR3 bases: TGTGCCAGCAGCCCTCCGACCCAAGGGGGCACTGAAGCTTTCTTT.